These 5 T cell receptor beta chains originate from one sample sequenced in a study of Ad26.COV2.S vaccination and SARS-CoV-2 variants. The protocol was immunoSEQ multiplex PCR, while the TCRdb copy is restricted to in-frame clones and leaves out a portion. The profile shows some 370,000 clones, 83% of them singletons. Regarding treatment: roughly 18 received Ad26.COV2.S at low or high dose, single or two shots; roughly 5 received placebo; per-sample allocation not given. Following the first vaccine or placebo injection, samples were taken on day 63. Sequencing used peripheral blood, obtained in a trial of Ad26.COV2.S vaccine versus placebo. The receptors shown here come from a person aged 18 to 59 who received the Ad26.COV2.S COVID-19 vaccine or a placebo.

The chain has TRBV5-5 and TRBJ1-5; no firm D call. This CDR3 is 14 amino acids long. V lost 2 bases to trimming and J lost 0 bases, with 6 bases between them. Germline V gene lookup returns CDR1 SGHKS and CDR2 YYEKEE (reference sequence). The CDR3 spells CASSFVGSNQPQHF. DNA for the CDR3: TGTGCCAGCAGCTTCGTCGGTAGCAATCAGCCCCAGCATTTT. Looking up the rest from reference TRBV5-5 and TRBJ1-5 gives the full variable domain: DAGVTQSPTHLIKTRGQQVTLRCSPISGHKSVSWYQQVLGQGPQFIFQYYEKEERGRGNFPDRFSARQFPNYSSELNVNALLLGDSALYLCASSFVGSNQPQHFGDGTRLSIL.

The V call is TRBV5-6, the J call TRBJ2-3, with D maybe TRBD2 (6 bases). The CDR3 length is 15 residues. The germline gives CDR1 SGHDT, CDR2 YYEEEE. V dropped 0 bases and J dropped 3 bases, with 11 bases sitting between them. CDR3 amino acids: CASSLAGVGTDTQYF. DNA of the CDR3: TGTGCCAGCAGCTTGGCGGGGGTAGGTACAGATACGCAGTATTTT.

The chain employs TRBV4-1 and TRBJ1-2; D is uncertain. V was pared by 2 bases and J by 1 base, with 14 bases between. The germline V gene has CDR1 MGHRA and CDR2 YSYEKL. CDR3 length: 16 amino acids. CDR3 sequence (DNA): TGCGCCAGCAGCCAAATGATGGGAATCAATAACTATGGCTACACCTTC. Residues: CASSQMMGINNYGYTF.

This clone has a handful of counts. The chain couples TRBV29-1 to TRBJ2-1, with 10 bases aligning to TRBD1. Trimming took 3 bases from V and 8 from J; bases not matched to a gene: 16. The CDR3 is 17 residues long. CDR1 SQVTM and CDR2 ANQGSEA come from the germline V gene. This CDR3 is CSVENGRRDRGTDEQFF. For the CDR3, the DNA is TGCAGCGTTGAGAATGGCCGTAGGGACAGGGGAACCGATGAGCAGTTCTTC.

J is TRBJ2-1 and V is TRBV27, with D uncertain. Germline V lookup: CDR1 MNHEY, CDR2 SMNVEV (reference sequence). This CDR3 spans 15 amino acids. The ends were cut back, 6 bases at V and 10 bases at J, with 22 bases in the middle. CDR3 coding DNA: TGTGCCAGCAGCAAGAAAGGTGGGCCCCGATTAGAGCAGTTCTTC. As protein: CASSKKGGPRLEQFF.